Below, one T cell receptor (beta chain) is given with its context. These data come from a study of blood T cell repertoires in COVID-19. Study overall: Sites across the United States, Italy and Spain contributed samples from acute and convalescent COVID-19.

Using immunoSEQ multiplex PCR, the repertoire was profiled, and TCRdb retains in-frame clones only, with some absent. The table includes some 210,000 clones, 80% detected once. Germline CDR1 reads KGHSH; CDR2 reads LQKENI. The V gene lost 3 bases and the J gene lost 10 bases, with 12 bases spanning the gap. The length of the CDR3 is 12 residues. The chain combines TRBV18 with TRBJ1-2; D is unclear. This receptor was taken from a man aged 25 to 40 with acute COVID-19. What was sequenced was PBMCs or T cells enriched from blood (not recorded which). CDR3 loop: CASSPYGRDYTF. The CDR3 DNA follows: TGTGCCAGCTCACCTTACGGACGGGACTACACCTTC.